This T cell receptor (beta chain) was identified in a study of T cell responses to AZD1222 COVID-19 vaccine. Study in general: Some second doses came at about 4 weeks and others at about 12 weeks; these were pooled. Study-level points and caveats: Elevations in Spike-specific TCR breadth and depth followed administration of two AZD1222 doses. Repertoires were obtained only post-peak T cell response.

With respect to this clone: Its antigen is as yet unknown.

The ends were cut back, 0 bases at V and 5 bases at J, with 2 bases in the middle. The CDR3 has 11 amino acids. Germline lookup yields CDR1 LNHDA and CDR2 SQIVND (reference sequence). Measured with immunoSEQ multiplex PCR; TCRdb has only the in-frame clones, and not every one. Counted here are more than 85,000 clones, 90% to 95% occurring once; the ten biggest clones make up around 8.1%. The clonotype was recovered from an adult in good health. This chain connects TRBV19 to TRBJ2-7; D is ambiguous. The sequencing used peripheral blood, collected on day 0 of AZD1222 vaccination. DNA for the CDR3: TGTGCCAGTAGTATAGAGGACGAGCAGTACTTC. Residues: CASSIEDEQYF.